What follows describes a single T cell receptor (beta chain). The data stem from a study of technical replicates of blood from four donors. CDR3 length equals 15 residues. Unmatched junction bases numbered 8, after V lost 2 bases and J lost 4 bases. CDR1 is SGHDN, CDR2 FVKESK, per germline. Sequenced by immunoSEQ multiplex PCR; TCRdb stores in-frame clones only, minus some. The sample holds tens of thousands of clones, 91% seen once. Sequencing used T cells isolated from PBMCs. The chain is built from TRBV14 and TRBJ2-7; 7 positions match TRBD1. The source of this sequence is a human donor in good health. CDR3 protein: CASSQFTGALYEQYF. DNA of the CDR3: TGTGCCAGCAGCCAATTTACAGGGGCTTTGTACGAGCAGTACTTC. The full variable domain, in which reference TRBV14 and TRBJ2-7 provide the parts outside the CDR3, is EAGVTQFPSHSVIEKGQTVTLRCDPISGHDNLYWYRRVMGKEIKFLLHFVKESKQDESGMPNNRFLAERTGGTYSTLKVQPAELEDSGVYFCASSQFTGALYEQYFGPGTRLTVT.